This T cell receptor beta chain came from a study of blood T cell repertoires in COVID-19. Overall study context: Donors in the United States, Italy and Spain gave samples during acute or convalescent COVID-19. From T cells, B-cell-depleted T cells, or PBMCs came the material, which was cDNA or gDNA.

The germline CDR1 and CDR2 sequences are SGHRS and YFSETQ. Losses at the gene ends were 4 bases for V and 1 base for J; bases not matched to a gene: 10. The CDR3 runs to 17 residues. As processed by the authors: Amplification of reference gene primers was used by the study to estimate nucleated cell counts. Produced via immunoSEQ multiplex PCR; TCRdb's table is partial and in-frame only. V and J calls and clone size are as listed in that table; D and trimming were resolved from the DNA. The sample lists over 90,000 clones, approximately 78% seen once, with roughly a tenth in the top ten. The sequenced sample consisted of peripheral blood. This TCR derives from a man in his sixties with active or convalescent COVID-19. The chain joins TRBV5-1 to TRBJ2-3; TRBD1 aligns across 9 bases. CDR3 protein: CASSAWTGVIRTDTQYF. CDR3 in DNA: TGCGCCAGCAGCGCCTGGACAGGGGTGATTCGCACAGATACGCAGTATTTT.